This is a list of T cell receptor beta chains from one sample in a study of T cell changes during pregnancy in multiple sclerosis. The repertoire was sequenced with immunoSEQ multiplex PCR; TCRdb's copy has only in-frame clones and lacks some. The sample lists 40,000 to 55,000 clones, 90% to 95% occurring once. The input for sequencing was CD8+ T cells from peripheral blood mononuclear cells, taken in the first trimester of pregnancy. The receptors were sampled from a female donor with multiple sclerosis, enrolled in a pregnancy study. Each CDR3 is given with its conserved first and last residue. The D gene is left open where the match is weak. The size entry is marked missing in some rows and otherwise reads once, few, many or a size class.

j_call,d_call,clone_size,v_call,cdr3_nt,cdr3_aa
TRBJ2-2,-,-,TRBV7-6,TGTGCCAGCAGCTTAGGGGTGTTTGCGGGGCCTAACACCGGGGAGCTGTTTTTT,CASSLGVFAGPNTGELFF
TRBJ2-7,-,-,TRBV28,TGTGCCAGCGGGAGAGGGTACGAGCAGTACTTC,CASGRGYEQYF
TRBJ2-7,TRBD2,once,TRBV4-1,TGCGCCAGCAGTCTGACTAGCGGGGGTTTCTACGAGCAGTACTTC,CASSLTSGGFYEQYF
TRBJ2-1,TRBD2,-,TRBV10-3,TGTGCCATCAGGGGGACTAGCGGGAGCAATGAGCAGTTCTTC,CAIRGTSGSNEQFF
TRBJ1-2,TRBD1,-,TRBV11-2,TGTGCCAGCAGCCCCAACCCGGACAGGGTCGGAGCTAACTATGGCTACACCTTC,CASSPNPDRVGANYGYTF
TRBJ2-7,TRBD2,-,TRBV11-2,TGTGCCAGCAGCTTAGATGCGGGAGTGTCCTACGAGCAGTACTTC,CASSLDAGVSYEQYF
TRBJ1-5,TRBD1,-,TRBV7-9,TGTGCCAGCAGCATTGGACAGGCCTATCAGCCCCAGCATTTT,CASSIGQAYQPQHF
TRBJ1-2,-,-,TRBV5-1,TGCGCCAGCAGCTTGGGGGGCGTTGACTATGGCTACACCTTC,CASSLGGVDYGYTF
TRBJ2-2,-,-,TRBV5-1,TGCGCCAGCAGCCTTTGGACAGAAGCCGGGGAGCTGTTTTTT,CASSLWTEAGELFF
TRBJ2-1,-,-,TRBV5-1,TGCGCCAGCAGCTTGTGGCAGGGTCTAACCTTAAATGAGCAGTTCTTC,CASSLWQGLTLNEQFF